This TCR beta chain was sequenced during a study of T-cell memory formation after mild COVID-19. The wider study: For the most part, TCR clusters were specific to one donor.

General study findings and limits: Among clones peaking at day 37 in the second wave, SARS-CoV-2 specificity remained unconfirmed. Among contracting clones, CD4+ were mainly CM/EM and CD8+ enriched in EMRA. CD4/CD8 balance characterized clones contracting day 15 to 85, and CD4+ skew characterized later expanders.

As to this clonotype: Antigen unknown.

Each CDR3 protein is one row after TCRdb ran MiXCR on the 5' RACE reads. The table has around 310,000 distinct CDR3 sequences, around a fifth seen once. The ends lost 7 bases at V and 4 bases at J; junction bases unmatched: 4. Germline V lookup: CDR1 MGHDK, CDR2 SYGVNS. The CDR3 is 13 amino acids. Sequencing used PBMCs or a T cell subset sorted from them (not recorded which). This sequence joins TRBV25-1 and TRBJ1-1; TRBD1 aligns across 9 bases. The clonotype originates from a man aged 18 to 29 who had mild COVID-19 (a few samples of this study predate the infection). Cell type and time point are not known. CDR3 region: CASMKQGATEAFF. The CDR3 region has the DNA TGTGCCAGCATGAAACAGGGGGCCACTGAAGCTTTCTTT.